These T cell receptor beta chains were read from a single sample in a study of T cell changes during pregnancy in multiple sclerosis. The data were produced by immunoSEQ multiplex PCR, yet TCRdb's version contains in-frame clones alone and is incomplete. The table includes 53,000 or so clones, 94% detected once. Sequenced here: CD4+ T cells from peripheral blood mononuclear cells, sampled in the second trimester of pregnancy. The receptors shown here come from a female donor with multiple sclerosis, enrolled in a pregnancy study. The CDR3 runs from the conserved cysteine through the conserved F or W. Fields, in order: J gene, V gene, D gene, clone size, CDR3 length, CDR3 DNA, CDR3 protein. A D gene is named only where the DNA matches it firmly. Where a row states a size, it is once, few, many or the class of an expanded clone; other rows omit it.

j_gene: TRBJ2-1; v_gene: TRBV4-3; d_gene: .; abundance: .; len: 16; CDR3nt: TGCGCCAGCAGCCAAGATCTAGCCGACCCCTACAATGAGCAGTTCTTC; CDR3aa: CASSQDLADPYNEQFF
j_gene: TRBJ2-1; v_gene: TRBV29-1; d_gene: TRBD1; abundance: .; len: 12; CDR3nt: TGCAGCGTTGAGACAGGGGTAAGGGAGCAGTTCTTC; CDR3aa: CSVETGVREQFF
j_gene: TRBJ1-1; v_gene: TRBV7-3; d_gene: .; abundance: .; len: 14; CDR3nt: TGTGCCAGCAGCAAGATAACAGGGAACACTGAAGCTTTCTTT; CDR3aa: CASSKITGNTEAFF
j_gene: TRBJ2-7; v_gene: TRBV12-5; d_gene: TRBD1; abundance: .; len: 16; CDR3nt: TGTGCTAGTGGTTTGCTCCACACAGGGGGATCCTACGAGCAGTACTTC; CDR3aa: CASGLLHTGGSYEQYF
j_gene: TRBJ1-1; v_gene: TRBV10-3; d_gene: TRBD1; abundance: .; len: 15; CDR3nt: TGTGCCATCAGGGATCTGACAGGGGGCAGAGCTGAAGCTTTCTTT; CDR3aa: CAIRDLTGGRAEAFF
j_gene: TRBJ1-1; v_gene: TRBV5-4; d_gene: .; abundance: .; len: 15; CDR3nt: TGTGCCAGCAGCTTGGAGCTGACTGTGAACACTGAAGCTTTCTTT; CDR3aa: CASSLELTVNTEAFF
j_gene: TRBJ2-5; v_gene: TRBV18; d_gene: TRBD1; abundance: .; len: 15; CDR3nt: TGTGCCAGCTCCGGACAGGGGGACAGGGCCGAGACCCAGTACTTC; CDR3aa: CASSGQGDRAETQYF
j_gene: TRBJ1-2; v_gene: TRBV10-1; d_gene: .; abundance: .; len: 15; CDR3nt: TGCGCCAGCAGTGAAAGGAACAGAAGAAACTATGGCTACACCTTC; CDR3aa: CASSERNRRNYGYTF
j_gene: TRBJ1-2; v_gene: TRBV7-2; d_gene: TRBD1; abundance: .; len: 14; CDR3nt: TGTGCCAGCAGCTTATCCGGGACAGAGCGGGGCTACACCTTC; CDR3aa: CASSLSGTERGYTF
j_gene: TRBJ2-1; v_gene: TRBV18; d_gene: .; abundance: once; len: 17; CDR3nt: TGTGCCAGCTCACCACCTCAGATAGGGAAAGGAGGTAATGAGCAGTTCTTC; CDR3aa: CASSPPQIGKGGNEQFF
j_gene: TRBJ1-6; v_gene: TRBV2; d_gene: .; abundance: .; len: 15; CDR3nt: TGTGCCAGCAGTGAGACTCAGGGAAGATATTCACCCCTCCACTTT; CDR3aa: CASSETQGRYSPLHF
j_gene: TRBJ2-3; v_gene: TRBV9; d_gene: .; abundance: .; len: 16; CDR3nt: TGTGCCAGCAGCGTAGAGGGTAGCGCGTTAAAGGATACGCAGTATTTT; CDR3aa: CASSVEGSALKDTQYF
j_gene: TRBJ1-6; v_gene: TRBV7-9; d_gene: .; abundance: once; len: 13; CDR3nt: TGTGCCAGCAGCTTCCGGGACTCTTCACCCCTCCACTTT; CDR3aa: CASSFRDSSPLHF
j_gene: TRBJ2-3; v_gene: TRBV4-3; d_gene: TRBD2; abundance: .; len: 16; CDR3nt: TGCGCCAGCAGCCAAAGAACTAGCGGGGGAGGCGATACGCAGTATTTT; CDR3aa: CASSQRTSGGGDTQYF
j_gene: TRBJ2-5; v_gene: TRBV25-1; d_gene: .; abundance: .; len: 11; CDR3nt: TGTGCCAGCAGTGGAGGGGAGACCCAGTACTTC; CDR3aa: CASSGGETQYF
j_gene: TRBJ1-6; v_gene: TRBV27; d_gene: .; abundance: .; len: 13; CDR3nt: TGTGCCAGCAGTTCCCACAGGAGCTCACCCCTCCACTTT; CDR3aa: CASSSHRSSPLHF
j_gene: TRBJ2-5; v_gene: TRBV6-1; d_gene: .; abundance: .; len: 11; CDR3nt: TGTGCCAGCATGGGGAGGGAGACCCAGTACTTC; CDR3aa: CASMGRETQYF
j_gene: TRBJ2-2; v_gene: TRBV5-4; d_gene: .; abundance: .; len: 13; CDR3nt: TGTGCCAGCAGCTTGCCAATGAGCCTGGAGCTGTTTTTT; CDR3aa: CASSLPMSLELFF
j_gene: TRBJ2-5; v_gene: TRBV5-1; d_gene: TRBD1; abundance: .; len: 13; CDR3nt: TGCGCCACCCGGGACAGGGGAGAAGAGACCCAGTACTTC; CDR3aa: CATRDRGEETQYF
j_gene: TRBJ2-3; v_gene: TRBV20-1; d_gene: .; abundance: .; len: 10; CDR3nt: TGCAGTGCTGAGGCAGATACGCAGTATTTT; CDR3aa: CSAEADTQYF
j_gene: TRBJ2-1; v_gene: TRBV25-1; d_gene: .; abundance: .; len: 15; CDR3nt: TGTGCCAGCAGTGAGGGCGGGGGCGCACAAAATGAGCAGTTCTTC; CDR3aa: CASSEGGGAQNEQFF
j_gene: TRBJ1-1; v_gene: TRBV18; d_gene: .; abundance: once; len: 18; CDR3nt: TGTGCCAGCTCCCCCTGGACTCAGCAGCGCCTCATGAACACTGAAGCTTTCTTT; CDR3aa: CASSPWTQQRLMNTEAFF
j_gene: TRBJ2-2; v_gene: TRBV6-1; d_gene: .; abundance: few; len: 14; CDR3nt: TGTGCCAGCAGTGAAGTGAAGGGAGGCGGGGAGCTGTTTTTT; CDR3aa: CASSEVKGGGELFF
j_gene: TRBJ1-5; v_gene: TRBV29-1; d_gene: .; abundance: .; len: 14; CDR3nt: TGCAGCGTTCTTTACGGGACAAACAATCAGCCCCAGCATTTT; CDR3aa: CSVLYGTNNQPQHF
j_gene: TRBJ1-2; v_gene: TRBV7-8; d_gene: .; abundance: .; len: 14; CDR3nt: TGTGCCAGCAGCCCCCGTTCAGGAAGCTATGGCTACACCTTC; CDR3aa: CASSPRSGSYGYTF
j_gene: TRBJ1-6; v_gene: TRBV19; d_gene: .; abundance: .; len: 16; CDR3nt: TGTGCCAGTAGTCTTGGCACCAACGCATATAATTCACCCCTCCACTTT; CDR3aa: CASSLGTNAYNSPLHF
j_gene: TRBJ1-1; v_gene: TRBV4-1; d_gene: TRBD1; abundance: .; len: 16; CDR3nt: TGCGCCAGCAGCCAGGAAGACAGGGGATCTAACACTGAAGCTTTCTTT; CDR3aa: CASSQEDRGSNTEAFF
j_gene: TRBJ2-5; v_gene: TRBV6-6; d_gene: TRBD2; abundance: .; len: 12; CDR3nt: TGTGCCAGCGCGTCGGGAGGCGAGACCCAGTACTTC; CDR3aa: CASASGGETQYF
j_gene: TRBJ1-2; v_gene: TRBV4-3; d_gene: .; abundance: .; len: 16; CDR3nt: TGCGCCAGCAGCCAAGATTGGGGGGGGACCAACTATGGCTACACCTTC; CDR3aa: CASSQDWGGTNYGYTF
j_gene: TRBJ1-1; v_gene: TRBV9; d_gene: .; abundance: few; len: 13; CDR3nt: TGTGCCAGCAGCGTAGCGTCGAACACTGAAGCTTTCTTT; CDR3aa: CASSVASNTEAFF
j_gene: TRBJ2-2; v_gene: TRBV4-2; d_gene: TRBD2; abundance: .; len: 17; CDR3nt: TGTGCCAGCAGCCAAGATGCGGCGGGGGCGAACACCGGGGAGCTGTTTTTT; CDR3aa: CASSQDAAGANTGELFF
j_gene: TRBJ1-3; v_gene: TRBV7-2; d_gene: .; abundance: .; len: 14; CDR3nt: TGTGCCAGCAGCTTAGGGCTGTCCGGAAACACCATATATTTT; CDR3aa: CASSLGLSGNTIYF
j_gene: TRBJ2-7; v_gene: TRBV6-1; d_gene: TRBD2; abundance: .; len: 11; CDR3nt: TGTCCACGGAGCGGGGGTTACGAGCAGTACTTC; CDR3aa: CPRSGGYEQYF
j_gene: TRBJ2-2; v_gene: TRBV19; d_gene: .; abundance: .; len: 12; CDR3nt: TGTGCCAGTAGTTTACAGACCGGGGAGCTGTTTTTT; CDR3aa: CASSLQTGELFF
j_gene: TRBJ2-2; v_gene: TRBV5-4; d_gene: TRBD2; abundance: .; len: 17; CDR3nt: TGTGCCAGCAGCCCGGGACTAGCGGGGGGAAGAACCGGGGAGCTGTTTTTT; CDR3aa: CASSPGLAGGRTGELFF
j_gene: TRBJ2-1; v_gene: TRBV7-3; d_gene: .; abundance: .; len: 13; CDR3nt: TGTGCCAGCAGCTTACGCGGCGGGAATGAGCAGTTCTTC; CDR3aa: CASSLRGGNEQFF
j_gene: TRBJ2-3; v_gene: TRBV7-9; d_gene: .; abundance: .; len: 15; CDR3nt: TGTGCCAGCAGCCAAGAAGGGGGATTCGGAGATACGCAGTATTTT; CDR3aa: CASSQEGGFGDTQYF
j_gene: TRBJ1-1; v_gene: TRBV27; d_gene: TRBD1; abundance: .; len: 15; CDR3nt: TGTGCCAGCAGTCCACGGCTAACAGGGGGCACTGAAGCTTTCTTT; CDR3aa: CASSPRLTGGTEAFF
j_gene: TRBJ2-3; v_gene: TRBV7-3; d_gene: TRBD1; abundance: few; len: 15; CDR3nt: TGTGCCAGCAGAGACCAGGGACAGGGAGGACATACGCAGTATTTT; CDR3aa: CASRDQGQGGHTQYF
j_gene: TRBJ2-1; v_gene: TRBV5-1; d_gene: .; abundance: .; len: 15; CDR3nt: TGCGCCAGCAGCTTGACTACGGGTCCCAACAATGAGCAGTTCTTC; CDR3aa: CASSLTTGPNNEQFF
j_gene: TRBJ2-7; v_gene: TRBV7-2; d_gene: TRBD1; abundance: once; len: 16; CDR3nt: TGTGCCAGCAGCCAACAGGGACAGGGGGCTTTCTACGAGCAGTACTTC; CDR3aa: CASSQQGQGAFYEQYF
j_gene: TRBJ1-1; v_gene: TRBV5-6; d_gene: .; abundance: .; len: 14; CDR3nt: TGTGCCAGCATCCGGCTGGCCTTCGGGACTGAAGCTTTCTTT; CDR3aa: CASIRLAFGTEAFF
j_gene: TRBJ1-1; v_gene: TRBV4-1; d_gene: .; abundance: .; len: 15; CDR3nt: TGCGCCAGCAGCCCGCTCGAGCGGAGAAACACTGAAGCTTTCTTT; CDR3aa: CASSPLERRNTEAFF
j_gene: TRBJ2-7; v_gene: TRBV18; d_gene: .; abundance: .; len: 13; CDR3nt: TGTGCCAGCTCACCATCGGGGATCTACGAGCAGTACTTC; CDR3aa: CASSPSGIYEQYF
j_gene: TRBJ1-2; v_gene: TRBV4-2; d_gene: .; abundance: .; len: 14; CDR3nt: TGTGCCAGCAGCCAAGATACCCAGACTTATGGCTACACCTTC; CDR3aa: CASSQDTQTYGYTF
j_gene: TRBJ2-2; v_gene: TRBV2; d_gene: .; abundance: .; len: 14; CDR3nt: TGTGCCAGCAGGAGTAGACAGAACACCGGGGAGCTGTTTTTT; CDR3aa: CASRSRQNTGELFF
j_gene: TRBJ2-1; v_gene: TRBV6-1; d_gene: TRBD1; abundance: .; len: 12; CDR3nt: TGTGCCAGCAGTCGGCTCCGGGACAGGTCGTTCTTC; CDR3aa: CASSRLRDRSFF
j_gene: TRBJ2-7; v_gene: TRBV4-3; d_gene: .; abundance: .; len: 13; CDR3nt: TGCGCCAGCAGCCAAGTGCCCGGTTACGAGCAGTACTTC; CDR3aa: CASSQVPGYEQYF